This T cell receptor (beta chain) was obtained from a study of T cell responses to AZD1222 COVID-19 vaccine. Clones were sequenced by immunoSEQ multiplex PCR, and TCRdb holds only the in-frame ones, with some missing. Of approximately 120,000 clones detected, more than 85% appear once; the ten largest clones hold more than 9.5%. In regard to this clone: Antigen: not known.

CDR3 length: 16 residues. CDR1 is MNHEY and CDR2 is SVGEGT in the germline V gene. V lost 6 bases and J 0 bases, leaving 17 bases between the germline ends. Study conclusions and caveats: Epitopes outside B.1.351 and B.1.1.7 mutated regions reportedly drew nearly half of spike TCRs. CD4 TCRs covered the whole spike, strongest at regions 160-218 and 743-854. Clonal diversity may have been underestimated in mostly white British donors.

The sequence was obtained from an adult in good health. This chain joins TRBV6-2 or TRBV6-3 and TRBJ1-1, with D maybe TRBD1 (6 bases). Sample: peripheral blood, taken on day 0 of MenACWY control vaccination. The DNA of the CDR3 is TGTGCCAGCAGCAAACCCCGGGACAAAATGAACACTGAAGCTTTCTTT. Residues: CASSKPRDKMNTEAFF.